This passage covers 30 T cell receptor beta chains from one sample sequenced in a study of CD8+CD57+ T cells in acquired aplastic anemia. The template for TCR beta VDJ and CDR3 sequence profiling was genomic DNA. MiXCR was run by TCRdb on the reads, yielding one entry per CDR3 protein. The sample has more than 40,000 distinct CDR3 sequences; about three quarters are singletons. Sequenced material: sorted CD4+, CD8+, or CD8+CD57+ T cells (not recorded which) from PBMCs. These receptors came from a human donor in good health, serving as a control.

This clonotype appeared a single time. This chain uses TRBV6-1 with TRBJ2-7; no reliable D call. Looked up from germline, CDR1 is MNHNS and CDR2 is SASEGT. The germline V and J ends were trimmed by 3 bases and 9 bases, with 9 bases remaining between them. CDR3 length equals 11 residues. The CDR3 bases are TGTGCCAGCAGTGAGACGTCCATGCAGTACTTC. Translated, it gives CASSETSMQYF.

Written as DNA, the CDR3 is TGTGCCATCAGTCCAGGACAGGGAGATAATGAAAAACTGTTTTTT. It is translated as CAISPGQGDNEKLFF. V gene TRBV10-3 combines with J gene TRBJ1-4; the match to TRBD1 covers 8 bases. There are 15 residues in the CDR3. The V gene's germline CDR1 is ENHRY and CDR2 SYGVKD. V lost 5 bases to trimming and J lost 4 bases; unmatched junction nucleotides: 6.

CDR3 protein: CASSKGNGYEQYF. In DNA, the CDR3 is TGTGCCAGCAGTAAAGGGAACGGATACGAGCAGTACTTC. The gene calls are TRBV2 and TRBJ2-7; D unresolved. CDR1 and CDR2 from the germline V gene are SNHLY and FYNNEI. Trimming pared 5 bases from V and 4 bases from J, leaving 12 bases between. The CDR3 is 13 amino acids.

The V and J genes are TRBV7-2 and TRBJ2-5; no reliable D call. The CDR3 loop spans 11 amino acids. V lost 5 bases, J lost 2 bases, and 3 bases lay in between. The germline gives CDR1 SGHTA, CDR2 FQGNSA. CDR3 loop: CASSAQETQYF. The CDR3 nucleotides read TGTGCCAGCAGCGCACAAGAGACCCAGTACTTC.

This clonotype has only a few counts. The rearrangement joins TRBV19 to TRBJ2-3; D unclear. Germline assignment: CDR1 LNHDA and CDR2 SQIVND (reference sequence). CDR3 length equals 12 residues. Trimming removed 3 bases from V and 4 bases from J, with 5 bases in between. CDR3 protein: CASSISADTQYF. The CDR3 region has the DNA TGTGCCAGTAGTATCTCGGCAGATACGCAGTATTTT. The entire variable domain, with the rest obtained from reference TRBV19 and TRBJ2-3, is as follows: DGGITQSPKYLFRKEGQNVTLSCEQNLNHDAMYWYRQDPGQGLRLIYYSQIVNDFQKGDIAEGYSVSREKKESFPLTVTSAQKNPTAFYLCASSISADTQYFGPGTRLTVL.

The CDR3 region has the DNA TGTGCCATCGGCGAGGAGACCCAGTACTTC. Amino acids: CAIGEETQYF. The chain has TRBV10-3 and TRBJ2-5; D unclear. From germline, CDR1 is ENHRY and CDR2 SYGVKD. The CDR3 loop spans 10 amino acids. V dropped 8 bases and J dropped 5 bases, with 6 bases sitting between them.

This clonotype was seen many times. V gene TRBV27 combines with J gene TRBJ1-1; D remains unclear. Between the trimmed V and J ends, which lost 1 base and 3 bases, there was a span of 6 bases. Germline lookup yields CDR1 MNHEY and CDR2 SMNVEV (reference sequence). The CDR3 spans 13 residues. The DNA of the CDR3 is TGTGCCAGCAGTTTATACAGCCACACTGAAGCTTTCTTT. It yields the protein CASSLYSHTEAFF.

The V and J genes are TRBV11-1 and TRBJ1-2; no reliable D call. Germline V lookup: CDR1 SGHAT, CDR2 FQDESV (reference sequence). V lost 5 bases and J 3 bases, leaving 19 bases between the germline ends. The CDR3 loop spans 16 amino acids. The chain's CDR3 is CASSPLWEGSDYGYTF. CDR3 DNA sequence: TGTGCCAGCAGCCCCTTGTGGGAGGGTTCGGACTATGGCTACACCTTC.

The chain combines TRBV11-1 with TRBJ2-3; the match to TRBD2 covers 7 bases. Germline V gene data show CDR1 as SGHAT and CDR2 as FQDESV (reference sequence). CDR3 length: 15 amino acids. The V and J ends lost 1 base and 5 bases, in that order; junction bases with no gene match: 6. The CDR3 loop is CASSLGAGVGDTQYF. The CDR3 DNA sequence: TGTGCCAGCAGCTTAGGGGCGGGAGTGGGAGATACGCAGTATTTT.

CDR3 nucleotide sequence: TGTGCCATCAGTGAGCGGACAGAGGACGAGCAGTACTTC. Protein sequence: CAISERTEDEQYF. The gene calls are TRBV10-3 and TRBJ2-7, with a weak D call TRBD1 (6 bases). Germline CDR1 and CDR2: ENHRY and SYGVKD. V lost 2 bases and J lost 5, with 10 bases in between. CDR3 length: 13 residues.

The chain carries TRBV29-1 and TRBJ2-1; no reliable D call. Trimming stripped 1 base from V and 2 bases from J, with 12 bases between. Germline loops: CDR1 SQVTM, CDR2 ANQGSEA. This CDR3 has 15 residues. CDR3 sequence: CSVEGRKGTYNEQFF. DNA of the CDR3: TGCAGCGTTGAAGGCCGTAAAGGGACCTACAATGAGCAGTTCTTC.

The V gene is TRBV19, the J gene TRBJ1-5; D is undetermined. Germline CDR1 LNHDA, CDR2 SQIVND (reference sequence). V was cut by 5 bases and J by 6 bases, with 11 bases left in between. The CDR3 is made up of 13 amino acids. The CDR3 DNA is TGTGCCAGTAGTCTGACAAGTATTCAGCCCCAGCATTTT. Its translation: CASSLTSIQPQHF.

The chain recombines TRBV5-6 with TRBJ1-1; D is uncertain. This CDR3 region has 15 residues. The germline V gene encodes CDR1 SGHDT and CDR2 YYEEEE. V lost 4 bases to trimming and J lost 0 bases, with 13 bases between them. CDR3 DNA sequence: TGTGCCAGCAGCCCGAACGAGGGATTGAACACTGAAGCTTTCTTT. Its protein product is CASSPNEGLNTEAFF.

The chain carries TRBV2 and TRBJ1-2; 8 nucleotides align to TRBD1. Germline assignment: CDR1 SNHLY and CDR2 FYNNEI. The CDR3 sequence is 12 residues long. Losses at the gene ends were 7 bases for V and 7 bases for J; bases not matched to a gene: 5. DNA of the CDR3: TGTGCCAGCATGGGGGGACAGGCTGGCTACACCTTC. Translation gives CASMGGQAGYTF.

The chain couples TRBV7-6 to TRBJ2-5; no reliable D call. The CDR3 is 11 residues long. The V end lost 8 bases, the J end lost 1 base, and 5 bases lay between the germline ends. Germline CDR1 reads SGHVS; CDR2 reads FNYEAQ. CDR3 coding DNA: TGTGCCAGCGGGTCCCAAGAGACCCAGTACTTC. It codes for CASGSQETQYF.

In DNA, the CDR3 is TGTGCCAGCAGCGTAATGGACATGGGGGGACATGAGCAGTTCTTC. Its translation: CASSVMDMGGHEQFF. The chain combines TRBV9 with TRBJ2-1; TRBD2 is a possible D gene (6 bases). CDR1 SGDLS and CDR2 YYNGEE come from the germline V gene. The CDR3 loop spans 15 amino acids. Trimming took off 1 base at V and 8 bases at J, with 16 bases between the two ends.

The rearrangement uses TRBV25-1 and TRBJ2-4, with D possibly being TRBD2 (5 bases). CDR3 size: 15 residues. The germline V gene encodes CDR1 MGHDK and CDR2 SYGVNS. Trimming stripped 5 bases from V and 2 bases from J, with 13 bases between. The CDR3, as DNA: TGTGCCAGCAGTCTGGAGTCGGGGACCAAAAACATTCAGTACTTC. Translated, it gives CASSLESGTKNIQYF.

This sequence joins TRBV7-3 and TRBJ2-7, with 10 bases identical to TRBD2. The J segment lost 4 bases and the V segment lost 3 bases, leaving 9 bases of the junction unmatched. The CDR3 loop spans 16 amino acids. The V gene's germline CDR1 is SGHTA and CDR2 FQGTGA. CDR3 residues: CASSLGASGSWYEQYF. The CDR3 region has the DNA TGTGCCAGCAGCTTGGGGGCTAGCGGGAGTTGGTACGAGCAGTACTTC.

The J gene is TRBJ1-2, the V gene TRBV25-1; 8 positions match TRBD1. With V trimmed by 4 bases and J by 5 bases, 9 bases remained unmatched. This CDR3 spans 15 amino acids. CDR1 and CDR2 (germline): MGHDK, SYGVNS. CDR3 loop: CASSAYDRGQYGYTF. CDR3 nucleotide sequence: TGTGCCAGCAGTGCATACGACAGGGGCCAATATGGCTACACCTTC.

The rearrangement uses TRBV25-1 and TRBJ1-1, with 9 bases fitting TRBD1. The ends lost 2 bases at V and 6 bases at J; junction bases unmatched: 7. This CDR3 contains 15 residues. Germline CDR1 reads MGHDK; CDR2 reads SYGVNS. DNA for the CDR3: TGTGCCAGCAGTGAAACAGGGGGCGCAATGGCTGAAGCTTTCTTT. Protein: CASSETGGAMAEAFF.

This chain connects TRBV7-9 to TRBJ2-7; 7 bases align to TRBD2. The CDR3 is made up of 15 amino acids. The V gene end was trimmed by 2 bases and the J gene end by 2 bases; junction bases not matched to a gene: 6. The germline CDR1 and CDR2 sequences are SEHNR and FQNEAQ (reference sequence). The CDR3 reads CASSLSASGAYEQYF. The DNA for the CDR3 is TGTGCCAGCAGCTTATCAGCTAGCGGAGCCTACGAGCAGTACTTC.

Written as DNA, the CDR3 is TGTGCCAGCACCGGGTGGCGACAGGGAATCGGGGAGCTGTTTTTT. The encoded protein is CASTGWRQGIGELFF. V usage is TRBV6-1 and J usage is TRBJ2-2, with 7 bases fitting TRBD1. This CDR3 region has 15 residues. After removal of 7 bases from V and 7 bases from J, the junction contained 12 bases not matched to a gene. CDR1 MNHNS and CDR2 SASEGT come from the germline V gene.

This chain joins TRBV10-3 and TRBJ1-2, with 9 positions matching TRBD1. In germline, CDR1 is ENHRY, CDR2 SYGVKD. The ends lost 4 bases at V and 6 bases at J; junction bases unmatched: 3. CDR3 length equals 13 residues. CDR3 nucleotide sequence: TGTGCCATCAGTGTGACAGGGGGGAATGGCTACACCTTC. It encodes CAISVTGGNGYTF.

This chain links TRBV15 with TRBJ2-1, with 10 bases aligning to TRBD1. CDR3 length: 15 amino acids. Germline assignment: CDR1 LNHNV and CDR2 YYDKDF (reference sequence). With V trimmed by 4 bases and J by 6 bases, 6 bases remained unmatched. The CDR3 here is CATSNPGQGFNEQFF. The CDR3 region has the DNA TGTGCCACCAGCAATCCGGGACAGGGGTTCAATGAGCAGTTCTTC.

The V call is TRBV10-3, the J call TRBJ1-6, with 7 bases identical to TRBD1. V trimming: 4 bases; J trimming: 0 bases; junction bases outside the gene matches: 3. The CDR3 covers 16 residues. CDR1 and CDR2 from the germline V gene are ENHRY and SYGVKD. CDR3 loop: CAISARDSSYNSPLHF. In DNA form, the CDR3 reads TGTGCCATCAGTGCCCGGGACAGCTCCTATAATTCACCCCTCCACTTT.

CDR3 sequence (DNA): TGTGCCACCAGTGATGAGGAGACAGGGACCAATGAGCAGTTCTTC. It encodes CATSDEETGTNEQFF. The chain uses TRBV24-1 and TRBJ2-1; 7 bases line up with TRBD1. V was pared by 3 bases and J by 6 bases, with 7 bases of the junction left unmatched. The CDR3 covers 15 residues. Germline CDR1 KGHDR, CDR2 SFDVKD.

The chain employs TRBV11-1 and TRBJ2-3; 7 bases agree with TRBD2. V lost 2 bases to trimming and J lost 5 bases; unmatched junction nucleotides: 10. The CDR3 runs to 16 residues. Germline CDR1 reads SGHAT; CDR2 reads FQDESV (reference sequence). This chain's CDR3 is CASSLLIYRGEDTQYF. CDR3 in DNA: TGTGCCAGCAGCTTATTGATATATCGGGGGGAAGATACGCAGTATTTT.

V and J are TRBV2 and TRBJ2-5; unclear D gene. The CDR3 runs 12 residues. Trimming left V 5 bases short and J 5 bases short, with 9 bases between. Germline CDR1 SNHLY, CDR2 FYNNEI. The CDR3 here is CASSKEWETQYF. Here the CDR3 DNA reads TGTGCCAGCAGTAAGGAGTGGGAGACCCAGTACTTC.

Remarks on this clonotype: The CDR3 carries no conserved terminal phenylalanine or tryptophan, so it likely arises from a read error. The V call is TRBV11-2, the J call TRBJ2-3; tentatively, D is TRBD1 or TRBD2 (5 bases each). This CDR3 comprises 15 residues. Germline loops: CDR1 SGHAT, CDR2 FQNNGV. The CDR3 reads CASSSGTASTDTQYL. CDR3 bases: TGTGCCAGCAGCTCCGGGACGGCGAGCACAGACACGCAGTATCTT.

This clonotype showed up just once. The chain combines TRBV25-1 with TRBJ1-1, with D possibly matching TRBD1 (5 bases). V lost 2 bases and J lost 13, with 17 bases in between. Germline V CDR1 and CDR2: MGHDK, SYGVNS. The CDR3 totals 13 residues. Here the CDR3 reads CASSEGVANGGFF. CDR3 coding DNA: TGTGCCAGCAGTGAAGGGGTCGCTAATGGGGGTTTCTTT.